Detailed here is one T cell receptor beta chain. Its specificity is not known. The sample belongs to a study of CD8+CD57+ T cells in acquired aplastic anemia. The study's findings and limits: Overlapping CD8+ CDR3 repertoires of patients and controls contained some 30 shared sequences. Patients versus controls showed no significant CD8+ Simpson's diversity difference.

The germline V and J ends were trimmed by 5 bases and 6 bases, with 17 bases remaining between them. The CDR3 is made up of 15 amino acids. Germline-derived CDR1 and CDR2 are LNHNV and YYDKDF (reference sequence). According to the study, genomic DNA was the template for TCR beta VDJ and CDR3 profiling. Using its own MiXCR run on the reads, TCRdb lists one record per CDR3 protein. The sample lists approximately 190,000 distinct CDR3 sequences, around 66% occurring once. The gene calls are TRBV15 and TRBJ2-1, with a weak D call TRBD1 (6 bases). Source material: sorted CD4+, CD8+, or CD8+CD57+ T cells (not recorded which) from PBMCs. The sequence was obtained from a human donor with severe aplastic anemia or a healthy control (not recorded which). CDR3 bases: TGTGCCACCAGCGTCCAGGGGAAACAACTCAATGAGCAGTTCTTC. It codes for CATSVQGKQLNEQFF.